A selection of T cell receptor beta chains follows, all from one sample in a study of shared clonotypes between healthy human individuals. Assay: immunoSEQ multiplex PCR; the TCRdb copy retains only in-frame clones and omits some. The repertoire includes under 2,000,000 clones, about 94% of them detected once, and less than 1.5% sits in the top ten. The material sequenced was naive CD8+ T cells sorted from blood. Every receptor here comes from a man aged 18-30 years in good health. CDR3s include the opening cysteine and the closing phenylalanine or tryptophan. The D gene is left open where the match is weak. The size entry is marked missing in some rows and otherwise reads once, few, many or a size class.

d_call: TRBD2; cdr3_length: 15; j_call: TRBJ2-1; clone_size: once; v_call: TRBV13; cdr3_aa: CASSYSGSSYNEQFF; cdr3_nt: TGTGCCAGCAGCTACAGCGGGAGCTCCTACAATGAGCAGTTCTTC
d_call: TRBD2; cdr3_length: 16; j_call: TRBJ2-1; clone_size: NA; v_call: TRBV4-1; cdr3_aa: CASSQPGLAGKGEQFF; cdr3_nt: TGCGCCAGCAGCCAACCGGGACTAGCGGGTAAGGGTGAGCAGTTCTTC
d_call: NA; cdr3_length: 16; j_call: TRBJ2-7; clone_size: NA; v_call: TRBV27; cdr3_aa: CASSPLGGAFSYEQYF; cdr3_nt: TGTGCCAGCAGTCCACTCGGCGGGGCCTTTTCCTACGAGCAGTACTTC
d_call: TRBD1; cdr3_length: 16; j_call: TRBJ2-7; clone_size: NA; v_call: TRBV7-9; cdr3_aa: CASSGAGGTASYEQYF; cdr3_nt: TGTGCCAGCAGCGGAGCCGGTGGGACAGCCTCCTACGAGCAGTACTTC
d_call: NA; cdr3_length: 13; j_call: TRBJ1-4; clone_size: NA; v_call: TRBV27; cdr3_aa: CASSPQDTEKLFF; cdr3_nt: TGTGCCAGCAGTCCACAGGATACTGAAAAACTGTTTTTT
d_call: TRBD1; cdr3_length: 14; j_call: TRBJ2-7; clone_size: NA; v_call: TRBV9; cdr3_aa: CASSAGTGPYEQYF; cdr3_nt: TGTGCCAGCAGCGCAGGGACAGGGCCCTACGAGCAGTACTTC
d_call: NA; cdr3_length: 15; j_call: TRBJ1-6; clone_size: NA; v_call: TRBV2; cdr3_aa: CASMDSTNYNSPLHF; cdr3_nt: TGTGCCAGCATGGACAGCACCAACTATAATTCACCCCTCCACTTT
d_call: NA; cdr3_length: 14; j_call: TRBJ2-3; clone_size: once; v_call: TRBV7-2; cdr3_aa: CASSLAVSLDTQYF; cdr3_nt: TGTGCCAGCAGCTTAGCTGTTTCGCTAGATACGCAGTATTTT
d_call: NA; cdr3_length: 15; j_call: TRBJ2-2; clone_size: NA; v_call: TRBV9; cdr3_aa: CASSLWGANTGELFF; cdr3_nt: TGTGCCAGCAGCCTGTGGGGGGCGAACACCGGGGAGCTGTTTTTT
d_call: TRBD2; cdr3_length: 15; j_call: TRBJ2-5; clone_size: once; v_call: TRBV10-3; cdr3_aa: CAISDQRGSQETQYF; cdr3_nt: TGTGCCATCAGTGATCAGCGGGGGAGTCAAGAGACCCAGTACTTC
d_call: NA; cdr3_length: 14; j_call: TRBJ2-7; clone_size: NA; v_call: TRBV4-1; cdr3_aa: CASSQDRSAARRYF; cdr3_nt: TGCGCCAGCAGCCAAGATAGATCGGCCGCCCGGCGGTACTTC
d_call: NA; cdr3_length: 15; j_call: TRBJ1-4; clone_size: NA; v_call: TRBV7-6; cdr3_aa: CASSLADGPNEKLFF; cdr3_nt: TGTGCCAGCAGCTTAGCGGACGGGCCGAATGAAAAACTGTTTTTT
d_call: TRBD1; cdr3_length: 14; j_call: TRBJ2-3; clone_size: NA; v_call: TRBV12-5; cdr3_aa: CASGYGQGQDTQYF; cdr3_nt: TGTGCTAGTGGTTACGGACAGGGTCAAGATACGCAGTATTTT
d_call: NA; cdr3_length: 15; j_call: TRBJ1-6; clone_size: NA; v_call: TRBV9; cdr3_aa: CASSTETGHNSPLHF; cdr3_nt: TGTGCCAGCAGCACGGAGACAGGTCATAATTCACCCCTCCACTTT
d_call: NA; cdr3_length: 16; j_call: TRBJ2-2; clone_size: NA; v_call: TRBV15; cdr3_aa: CATSRSWDSDTGELFF; cdr3_nt: TGTGCCACCAGCAGATCTTGGGACTCTGACACCGGGGAGCTGTTTTTT
d_call: NA; cdr3_length: 14; j_call: TRBJ2-7; clone_size: NA; v_call: TRBV28; cdr3_aa: CASSLQGGGYEQYF; cdr3_nt: TGTGCCAGCAGTCTTCAGGGGGGAGGCTACGAGCAGTACTTC
d_call: NA; cdr3_length: 14; j_call: TRBJ2-7; clone_size: NA; v_call: TRBV10-3; cdr3_aa: CAIRASGEGYEQYF; cdr3_nt: TGTGCCATCAGGGCCTCAGGGGAAGGCTACGAGCAGTACTTC
d_call: TRBD1; cdr3_length: 16; j_call: TRBJ1-6; clone_size: NA; v_call: TRBV12-5; cdr3_aa: CASGYHRGSYNSPLHF; cdr3_nt: TGTGCTAGTGGTTATCACAGGGGTTCCTATAATTCACCCCTCCACTTT
d_call: NA; cdr3_length: 15; j_call: TRBJ2-5; clone_size: NA; v_call: TRBV9; cdr3_aa: CASSAIQGGEETQYF; cdr3_nt: TGTGCCAGCAGCGCGATACAGGGAGGCGAAGAGACCCAGTACTTC
d_call: TRBD1; cdr3_length: 14; j_call: TRBJ2-1; clone_size: NA; v_call: TRBV27; cdr3_aa: CASSATGNLNEQFF; cdr3_nt: TGTGCCAGCAGTGCGACAGGGAACCTCAATGAGCAGTTCTTC
d_call: NA; cdr3_length: 15; j_call: TRBJ1-5; clone_size: few; v_call: TRBV9; cdr3_aa: CASSVGGLSNQPQHF; cdr3_nt: TGTGCCAGCAGCGTAGGGGGTTTAAGCAATCAGCCCCAGCATTTT
d_call: NA; cdr3_length: 13; j_call: TRBJ1-2; clone_size: NA; v_call: TRBV15; cdr3_aa: CATSFGGGGGYTF; cdr3_nt: TGTGCCACCAGCTTTGGGGGAGGGGGTGGCTACACCTTC
d_call: TRBD1; cdr3_length: 13; j_call: TRBJ2-1; clone_size: NA; v_call: TRBV4-1; cdr3_aa: CASSSRQGDEQFF; cdr3_nt: TGCGCCAGCAGCTCCAGACAGGGGGATGAGCAGTTCTTC
d_call: NA; cdr3_length: 13; j_call: TRBJ2-7; clone_size: NA; v_call: TRBV4-3; cdr3_aa: CASSQEGNYEQYF; cdr3_nt: TGCGCCAGCAGCCAAGAGGGAAACTACGAGCAGTACTTC
d_call: NA; cdr3_length: 16; j_call: TRBJ2-1; clone_size: NA; v_call: TRBV13; cdr3_aa: CASSLEVSDFPNEQFF; cdr3_nt: TGTGCCAGCAGCTTAGAAGTTTCCGATTTCCCCAATGAGCAGTTCTTC
d_call: NA; cdr3_length: 12; j_call: TRBJ2-3; clone_size: NA; v_call: TRBV30; cdr3_aa: CAWGMKRDTQYF; cdr3_nt: TGTGCCTGGGGGATGAAAAGAGATACGCAGTATTTT
d_call: TRBD1; cdr3_length: 14; j_call: TRBJ1-6; clone_size: NA; v_call: TRBV28; cdr3_aa: CASNRGRGNSPLHF; cdr3_nt: TGTGCCAGCAACAGGGGGCGGGGTAATTCACCCCTCCACTTT
d_call: TRBD2; cdr3_length: 21; j_call: TRBJ2-7; clone_size: NA; v_call: TRBV14; cdr3_aa: CASSQVPGGPSASGLYYEQYF; cdr3_nt: TGTGCCAGCAGCCAAGTCCCAGGCGGACCCTCGGCTAGCGGACTATACTACGAGCAGTACTTC
d_call: NA; cdr3_length: 16; j_call: TRBJ1-2; clone_size: NA; v_call: TRBV7-8; cdr3_aa: CASSLESVSGNYGYTF; cdr3_nt: TGTGCCAGCAGCTTAGAGTCGGTCAGCGGTAACTATGGCTACACCTTC
d_call: TRBD2; cdr3_length: 15; j_call: TRBJ2-5; clone_size: NA; v_call: TRBV5-4; cdr3_aa: CASSPLGAGGETQYF; cdr3_nt: TGTGCCAGCAGCCCCCTGGGAGCGGGGGGAGAGACCCAGTACTTC
d_call: NA; cdr3_length: 13; j_call: TRBJ2-1; clone_size: NA; v_call: TRBV4-1; cdr3_aa: CASSQQGLHEQFF; cdr3_nt: TGCGCCAGCAGCCAACAGGGTCTCCATGAGCAGTTCTTC
d_call: NA; cdr3_length: 14; j_call: TRBJ2-5; clone_size: NA; v_call: TRBV4-1; cdr3_aa: CASSSHGGQETQYF; cdr3_nt: TGCGCCAGCAGCAGCCACGGTGGACAAGAGACCCAGTACTTC
d_call: TRBD1; cdr3_length: 15; j_call: TRBJ2-7; clone_size: NA; v_call: TRBV14; cdr3_aa: CASSPTGQGAYEQYF; cdr3_nt: TGTGCCAGCAGCCCTACGGGACAGGGGGCCTACGAGCAGTACTTC